The source of this TCR beta chain is a study of Ad26.COV2.S vaccination and SARS-CoV-2 variants. As for the study in general: Donor participated within the Ad26.COV2.S arm of the COV1001 trial. Study-wide findings and caveats: Non-spike TCR breadth did not differ much between vaccine and placebo recipients.

TCRdb's table, derived via immunoSEQ multiplex PCR, lists solely in-frame clones and lacks some. The sample has about 280,000 clones, around 87% seen once. The germline V gene has CDR1 LNHDA and CDR2 SQIVND (reference sequence). Germline trimming cut 4 bases from V and 3 bases from J; bases unmatched to any gene: 9. The CDR3 totals 15 residues. Of note for this clone: Its cognate antigen is unknown.

Described treatment: some 19 received Ad26.COV2.S at low or high dose, single or two shots; about five received placebo; per-sample allocation not given. Day 63 following the first vaccine or placebo injection was when the samples were taken. The source is a person aged 18-60 years who received the Ad26.COV2.S COVID-19 vaccine or a placebo. Material: peripheral blood, obtained in a trial of Ad26.COV2.S vaccine versus placebo. The chain employs TRBV19 and TRBJ2-7; 7 nucleotides line up with TRBD2. This chain's CDR3 is CASSNWGGGGYEQYF. The CDR3 DNA follows: TGTGCCAGTAGTAATTGGGGTGGCGGGGGCTACGAGCAGTACTTC.